This TCR beta chain derives from a study of OX40 agonist ivuxolimab in advanced cancers. General notes on the study: Ivuxolimab, which targeted the costimulatory receptor OX40 (CD134), was an agonistic, fully human IgG2 monoclonal antibody. Intravenous ivuxolimab was administered to patients every 2 weeks at six dose levels: 0.01, 0.1, 0.3, 1.5, 3 and 10 mg/kg. Of the roughly 53 patients in dose escalation, about 20 had hepatocellular carcinoma, some 15 had melanoma, 9 had renal cell carcinoma and 9 had head and neck cancer. The dose-escalation cohort was 82.7% male with a mean age of about 54 years, ranging from roughly 20 to 85. Prior anti-PD-1, anti-PD-L1 or anti-CTLA-4 therapy was permitted, and 40% of dose-escalation patients had received checkpoint inhibitors. Partial responses were achieved by three dose-escalation patients, of whom one had hepatocellular carcinoma and two had cutaneous melanoma. The purpose of peripheral TCRbeta sequencing was to test whether ivuxolimab changed TCR sequence diversity and led to clonal T-cell expansion. The paper reports the monotherapy dose-escalation portion (N = 52 patients) of the phase I ivuxolimab trial.

Patients with a history of autoimmune disease or receiving systemic immunosuppression were excluded from the trial. Peripheral blood for TCR sequencing was collected from all dose cohorts at baseline, on cycle 4 day 1, and on cycle 7 day 1. Samples were obtained from an open-label, multicenter, first-in-human phase I dose-escalation trial of ivuxolimab. Adults with locally advanced or metastatic melanoma, renal cell carcinoma, hepatocellular carcinoma or head and neck squamous cell carcinoma were enrolled in the trial. CD4+ and CD8+ T cells were sorted separately from peripheral blood before TCR sequencing. Overall study outcomes, separate from this receptor: After ivuxolimab, more expanded clones were found on average in CD8+ T cells than in CD4+ T cells. Partial responders in the 0.1-3.0 mg/kg groups had among the lowest normalized peripheral clonal expansion, especially among CD8+ T cells. Low levels of normalized T-cell clonal expansion were also seen in some patients who did not respond. At doses of 0.1 to 3.0 mg/kg, clonal expansion of both CD4+ and CD8+ T cells in blood was seen between baseline and week 6. Antigen specificity was not determined for the clonally expanded peripheral T cells.

For this clone: The antigen it recognizes is unknown. There are no base qualities to consult, and no much larger clone falls within one base.

For sequencing of the TCRbeta CDR3 region, genomic DNA was extracted from the sorted cells. The immunoSEQ Assay was used for sequencing of TCRbeta CDR3 regions. The immuneACCESS repertoire file appears here via TCRdb, limited to in-frame rearrangements. These files lack a portion of the clones; in checked studies, under half of the deficit traces to unresolved V genes, and the cause of the others is not known. The table for this sample lists about 18,000 clones; over 60% of them were counted only once. The top ten hold nearly 25% of the sample. Sequences were derived from CD4+ or CD8+ T cells sorted from blood, sampled in a trial of the OX40 agonist ivuxolimab. This clonotype was obtained from an adult with an advanced solid tumor such as melanoma, head and neck, liver or kidney cancer.

The CDR3 reads as follows: CASRGGTGGPGDTQYF. The DNA sequence is given as TGTGCCAGCAGAGGTGGGACGGGGGGGCCCGGAGATACGCAGTATTTT. The chain links TRBV7-3 with TRBJ2-3, and 8 junction bases match TRBD2. Its CDR3 holds 16 amino acids, cysteine through phenylalanine. Only the CDR3 DNA stays, 48 bases, in frame from base 1. In the germline V gene, CDR1 corresponds to SGHTA and CDR2 to FQGTGA. Trimming removed 6 bases from V and 5 bases from J; the gene matches leave 13 bases unexplained.